The 11 T cell receptor beta chains in this list originate from one sample, sequenced in a study of blood T cell repertoires in COVID-19. Using immunoSEQ multiplex PCR, the repertoire was profiled, and TCRdb retains in-frame clones only, with some absent. The sample includes approximately 200,000 clones, roughly 90% seen only once; the top ten take roughly 2.4%. The specimen was peripheral blood. Receptor source: a woman aged 45 to 65 with acute or convalescent COVID-19.

The chain recombines TRBV7-9 with TRBJ1-1; 9 positions agree with TRBD1. Germline loops: CDR1 SEHNR, CDR2 FQNEAQ (reference sequence). The V gene end was trimmed by 5 bases and the J gene end by 5 bases; junction bases not matched to a gene: 9. The CDR3 runs to 15 residues. CDR3 protein: CASSELQGARTEAFF. CDR3 coding DNA: TGTGCCAGCAGCGAATTACAGGGGGCGCGTACTGAAGCTTTCTTT.

CDR3 residues: CASSLGGAGHQETQYF. CDR3 in DNA: TGTGCCAGCAGCTTGGGAGGTGCGGGCCATCAAGAGACCCAGTACTTC. The chain carries TRBV5-4 and TRBJ2-5, with D possibly matching TRBD2 (5 bases). Trimming took off 0 bases at V and 2 bases at J, with 14 bases between the two ends. CDR1 and CDR2 from the germline V gene are SGHNT and YYREEE (reference sequence). This CDR3 spans 16 amino acids.

This clone was detected only once. The chain recombines TRBV13 with TRBJ2-1, with 8 bases that match TRBD2. This CDR3 region has 16 residues. The germline V gene has CDR1 PRHDT and CDR2 FYEKMQ (reference sequence). The junction had 5 bases not matched to a gene; V was cut back by 4 bases and J by 0 bases. CDR3 bases: TGTGCCAGCAGCTGGTACAGCGGGAGCTCCTACAATGAGCAGTTCTTC. Protein sequence: CASSWYSGSSYNEQFF.

The V call is TRBV5-6, the J call TRBJ1-2; 8 bases are a match to TRBD1. The junction had 8 bases not matched to a gene; V was cut back by 0 bases and J by 4 bases. The CDR3 is 16 residues long. In germline, CDR1 is SGHDT, CDR2 YYEEEE. DNA of the CDR3: TGTGCCAGCAGCTTGGAAGCACAGGGGGACAGCTATGGCTACACCTTC. Translated, it gives CASSLEAQGDSYGYTF.

The J gene is TRBJ2-2, the V gene TRBV11-2, with D possibly TRBD2 on 5 matching bases. This CDR3 region has 13 residues. Deletions cut 5 bases from V and 6 bases from J, with 10 bases between. Germline V gene sequence: CDR1 SGHAT, CDR2 FQNNGV. The CDR3 DNA sequence: TGTGCCAGCAGCCCGCACGGGGCCGGGGAGCTGTTTTTT. This gives the protein CASSPHGAGELFF.

V is TRBV6-5 and J is TRBJ2-1; the match to TRBD2 covers 12 bases. V lost 2 bases and J lost 10; bases outside the gene matches: 9. Germline CDR1 MNHEY, CDR2 SVGAGI. CDR3 length: 16 amino acids. CDR3 region: CASSYATSGSLGEQFF. The CDR3 region has the DNA TGTGCCAGCAGTTACGCGACTAGCGGGAGCTTAGGGGAGCAGTTCTTC.

The chain links TRBV2 to TRBJ2-7, with TRBD2 as a possible D gene (5 bases). V dropped 1 base and J dropped 2 bases, with 9 bases sitting between them. CDR3 length: 14 residues. The germline V gene encodes CDR1 SNHLY and CDR2 FYNNEI. The CDR3 DNA sequence: TGTGCCAGCAGTGAAGGGTCCGGGACCTACGAGCAGTACTTC. This gives the protein CASSEGSGTYEQYF.

The gene calls are TRBV6-5 and TRBJ2-7; TRBD2 might be the D (5 bases). V gave up 6 bases and J gave up 2 bases, with 8 bases separating them. Germline CDR1 and CDR2: MNHEY and SVGAGI. This CDR3 region has 12 residues. The CDR3 reads CASSGVTYEQYF. CDR3 nucleotides: TGTGCCAGCAGCGGGGTAACCTACGAGCAGTACTTC.

The rearrangement links TRBV27 to TRBJ2-7; D gene ambiguous. V shed 3 bases and J shed 0 bases, with 9 bases lying between them. This CDR3 spans 14 amino acids. Germline CDR1 MNHEY, CDR2 SMNVEV (reference sequence). Here the CDR3 reads CASSFQVHSYEQYF. The CDR3 DNA reads as TGTGCCAGCAGTTTCCAGGTTCACTCCTACGAGCAGTACTTC.

The chain is built from TRBV11-3 and TRBJ2-1; D is unclear. The V gene's germline CDR1 is SGHNT and CDR2 YENEEA. This CDR3 is built from 16 residues. The V end lost 0 bases, the J end lost 2 bases, and 11 bases lay between the germline ends. CDR3 residues: CASSLEAKKTYNEQFF. CDR3 nucleotides: TGTGCCAGCAGCTTAGAGGCCAAAAAGACCTACAATGAGCAGTTCTTC.

The rearrangement links TRBV19 to TRBJ1-2; D unresolved. This CDR3 has 13 amino acids. Germline V gene data show CDR1 as LNHDA and CDR2 as SQIVND (reference sequence). V lost 3 bases and J lost 1, with 6 bases in between. In DNA form, the CDR3 reads TGTGCCAGTAGTATGAGCGGTAACTATGGCTACACCTTC. Its protein is CASSMSGNYGYTF.